This TCR beta chain emerged from a study of blood T cells in healthy people across ages. With a J-beta primer mix and a sample-barcoded 5' primer, a second PCR ran 7 to 11 cycles. TCRdb re-analysed the 5' RACE reads in MiXCR, keeping a single row per CDR3 protein. The top ten clones hold about 32% of a sample with hundreds of thousands of distinct CDR3 sequences, roughly two fifths of them seen once. Germline loops: CDR1 SEHNR, CDR2 FQNEAQ (reference sequence). This CDR3 has 17 amino acids. The V segment lost 2 bases and the J segment 4 bases; nucleotides outside the gene matches: 10. This clonotype was counted ten times or more. The antigen is unknown. Overall study findings and caveats: The unsorted PBMCs prevented any conclusive comparison of naive versus antigen-experienced cells.

The chain carries TRBV7-9 and TRBJ2-5; 10 positions match TRBD2. The sequencing sample was made of blood. The TCR sequence derives from a man aged 80 or over in good health. CDR3 protein: CASSLSGTSGTLETQYF. As DNA, the CDR3 is TGTGCCAGCAGCTTAAGTGGAACTAGCGGGACTTTAGAGACCCAGTACTTC.